This T cell receptor (beta chain) was obtained from a study of vaccination and CD4 T cells after COVID-19. Study overall: Typically, post-vaccine samples were obtained a median 72 days after dose two, within a range of 14 to 241. Study outcomes and limitations: The median SARS-CoV-2-reactive clonotype number increased from around 20 to 38, without statistical significance.

Sample treatment: roughly 10-day PBMC culture with coronavirus spike peptide pools or control peptides (ViraFEST assay). Sequence data for DNA of cultured CD4+ T cells were generated by the Oncomine TCR Beta short-read assay. TCRdb independently ran MiXCR on the PCR reads; one entry per CDR3 protein. Here the sample spans fewer than 20,000 distinct CDR3 sequences, approximately 70% being singletons. This clonotype has only one observation. Antigen: not known. Germline CDR1 reads SGHTA; CDR2 reads FQGTGA. The CDR3 has 17 residues. V lost 1 base, J lost 3 bases, and 11 bases stayed unmatched. The V call is TRBV7-3, the J call TRBJ2-5; 7 positions match TRBD2. Source material: CD4+ T cells from blood, cultured in vitro. The receptor's source is a human donor who had recovered from COVID-19. The CDR3 protein is CASSLRVGGVPEETQYF. In DNA form, the CDR3 reads TGTGCCAGCAGCTTAAGGGTGGGAGGGGTACCGGAAGAGACCCAGTACTTC.